Detailed here is one T cell receptor (beta chain). What it recognizes is unknown. The sample contains more than one DNA sequence encoding this CDR3. Trimming stripped 1 base from V and 0 bases from J, with 9 bases between. This CDR3 has 15 residues. Looked up from germline, CDR1 is SGHAT and CDR2 is FQNNGV. These data belong to a study of cytotoxic CD8 clonotypes in ibrutinib-treated CLL. Study-level information: After treatment lasting a median approximately eleven months, range 6 to 36, response samples were collected.

Method: immunoSEQ multiplex PCR; TCRdb's copy keeps in-frame clones and lacks some. Counted here are about 36,000 clones, 71% occurring once; the ten biggest clones make up over 15%. Study findings and constraints: Clonality increased at ibrutinib response, then returned toward baseline at progression.

The sequencing here drew on PBMCs, taken at disease progression, from a patient treated with ibrutinib. The source is a human donor with chronic lymphocytic leukemia. The genes are TRBV11-2 and TRBJ1-1; D is perhaps TRBD1 (5 bases). The CDR3 here is CASSLVGAMNTEAFF. CDR3 DNA sequence: TGTGCCAGCAGCTTAGTTGGGGCAATGAACACTGAAGCTTTCTTT.